These T cell receptor beta chains were read from a single sample in a study of shared clonotypes between healthy human individuals. Profiled with immunoSEQ multiplex PCR; TCRdb holds only in-frame clones, not every one. The repertoire holds approximately 2,000,000 clones, with around 93% as singletons. The specimen sequenced was naive CD4+ T cells from PBMCs. The receptors here all came from a man between 18 and 29 years old in good health. Some clones in this sample may be carry-over from other donors' samples. Each CDR3 is given with its conserved first and last residue. Each record gives: clone size, J gene, D gene, V gene, CDR3 protein, CDR3 DNA. D genes are given only for firm matches. Not every row has a clone size; where given, it reads once, few, many or a size class.

>-|TRBJ2-7|TRBD1|TRBV6-5
CASRPNRGEVYEQYF
TGTGCCAGCAGACCTAACAGGGGCGAGGTCTACGAGCAGTACTTC
>-|TRBJ2-3|TRBD2|TRBV7-2
CASSFRGSRGTDTQYF
TGTGCCAGCAGCTTCCGCGGGAGTCGGGGGACAGATACGCAGTATTTT
>-|TRBJ1-4|-|TRBV7-7
CASSLGNSRNEKLFF
TGTGCCAGCAGCTTAGGGAACAGCCGTAATGAAAAACTGTTTTTT
>-|TRBJ2-7|TRBD2|TRBV7-2
CASSSEAGVTEQYF
TGTGCCAGCAGCTCCGAAGCGGGAGTCACCGAGCAGTACTTC
>-|TRBJ2-6|-|TRBV15
CATSTHSGANVLTF
TGTGCCACCAGCACCCATTCTGGGGCCAACGTCCTGACTTTC
>once|TRBJ2-1|-|TRBV2
CASIYGGPNEQFF
TGTGCCAGCATTTACGGGGGGCCCAATGAGCAGTTCTTC
>-|TRBJ1-1|-|TRBV7-9
CASSIVDTEAFF
TGTGCCAGCAGCATCGTGGACACTGAAGCTTTCTTT
>-|TRBJ1-2|-|TRBV19
CASSIVRGGNYGYTF
TGTGCCAGTAGTATAGTCAGGGGAGGCAACTATGGCTACACCTTC
>-|TRBJ2-4|TRBD1|TRBV19
CATGDSAKNIQYF
TGTGCCACCGGGGACAGCGCCAAAAACATTCAGTACTTC
>-|TRBJ1-1|-|TRBV6-6
CASSRGLPNTEAFF
TGTGCCAGCAGCCGGGGACTCCCGAACACTGAAGCTTTCTTT
>-|TRBJ1-4|-|TRBV28
CASSPRMATTMVGILFF
TGTGCCAGCAGTCCGCGGATGGCTACCACCATGGTTGGCATCCTGTTTTTT
>once|TRBJ1-1|TRBD1|TRBV15
CATSRDPGGIVF
TGTGCCACCAGCAGAGATCCAGGGGGCATAGTCTTT
>-|TRBJ2-1|-|TRBV28
CASSLWSSGDNEQFF
TGTGCCAGCAGTTTATGGTCCTCTGGGGACAATGAGCAGTTCTTC
>-|TRBJ2-5|-|TRBV5-6
CASSSLREGETQYF
TGTGCCAGCAGCTCACTTCGGGAAGGGGAGACCCAGTACTTC
>few|TRBJ1-3|-|TRBV18
CASSGQALSLDRSNTIYF
TGTGCCAGCTCAGGCCAGGCCCTTTCCCTTGACCGGAGCAACACCATATATTTT
>-|TRBJ1-5|-|TRBV4-2
CASSQDEGRNQPQHF
TGTGCCAGCAGCCAAGATGAAGGGCGCAATCAGCCCCAGCATTTT
>once|TRBJ1-5|-|TRBV28
CASRRGGPSNQPQHF
TGTGCCAGTAGGAGGGGAGGACCTAGCAATCAGCCCCAGCATTTT
>once|TRBJ2-3|-|TRBV6-5
CASSYSYSLSDTQYF
TGTGCCAGCAGTTATTCCTATTCCCTTAGCGATACGCAGTATTTT
>-|TRBJ1-5|-|TRBV2
CASSGGRAMDQPQHF
TGTGCCAGCAGCGGGGGAAGAGCTATGGATCAGCCCCAGCATTTT
>-|TRBJ2-1|-|TRBV5-1
CASSYPRVGDEQFF
TGCGCCAGCAGCTACCCCAGGGTCGGGGATGAGCAGTTCTTC
>-|TRBJ2-3|TRBD2|TRBV13
CASSPTSGRAGDTQYF
TGTGCCAGCAGCCCGACTAGCGGGAGGGCCGGAGATACGCAGTATTTT
>-|TRBJ2-4|-|TRBV7-7
CASSLAMGNIQYF
TGTGCCAGCAGCCTGGCGATGGGCAACATTCAGTACTTC
>-|TRBJ1-4|-|TRBV7-8
CASSTQTGTEKLFF
TGTGCCAGCAGCACCCAGACGGGTACTGAAAAACTGTTTTTT
>-|TRBJ1-3|-|TRBV19
CASSMNRRNTIYF
TGTGCCAGTAGTATGAACCGGAGAAACACCATATATTTT
>-|TRBJ2-5|-|TRBV6-6
CASSYTTGFQETQYF
TGTGCCAGCAGTTACACCACGGGTTTCCAAGAGACCCAGTACTTC
>-|TRBJ2-1|TRBD2|TRBV5-1
CASSLIGGRIDEQFF
TGCGCCAGCAGCTTGATAGGCGGGAGAATCGATGAGCAGTTCTTC
>-|TRBJ1-5|TRBD1|TRBV19
CASTVGQGANLPYQPQHF
TGTGCCAGTACCGTCGGACAGGGGGCGAATCTACCCTATCAGCCCCAGCATTTT
>-|TRBJ2-1|TRBD2|TRBV7-9
CASSLVPVLRTSGTPYLFF
TGTGCCAGCAGCTTAGTGCCGGTCCTTCGGACTAGCGGGACCCCTTACCTCTTCTTC
>once|TRBJ1-5|TRBD1|TRBV28
CASRKGTAGSNQPQHF
TGTGCCAGCAGAAAAGGGACAGCAGGTAGCAATCAGCCCCAGCATTTT
>-|TRBJ2-3|TRBD2|TRBV10-3
CAINNWGEGQTDTQYF
TGTGCCATCAATAACTGGGGGGAGGGCCAAACAGATACGCAGTATTTT
>-|TRBJ1-2|-|TRBV28
CASSLLDSWENYGYTF
TGTGCCAGCAGTTTACTTGATTCATGGGAAAACTATGGCTACACCTTC
>-|TRBJ2-3|TRBD2|TRBV7-3
CASSRGLAGVPDTQYF
TGTGCCAGCAGTCGAGGACTAGCGGGAGTGCCAGATACGCAGTATTTT
>-|TRBJ2-1|-|TRBV7-9
CASSHLGWGKGYNEQFF
TGTGCCAGCAGCCACCTAGGATGGGGCAAGGGATACAATGAGCAGTTCTTC
>-|TRBJ1-3|-|TRBV29-1
CSGAPSSGNTIYF
TGCAGCGGGGCCCCAAGCTCTGGAAACACCATATATTTT
>-|TRBJ1-2|-|TRBV10-2
CASSEGYYGYTF
TGCGCCAGCAGTGAGGGGTACTATGGCTACACCTTC
>-|TRBJ1-2|-|TRBV28
CASGKGGAYGYTF
TGTGCCAGCGGAAAAGGGGGGGCCTATGGCTACACCTTC
>once|TRBJ1-2|-|TRBV9
CASSVGGPAGGYGYTF
TGTGCCAGCAGCGTAGGAGGTCCGGCTGGGGGCTATGGCTACACCTTC
>-|TRBJ2-2|-|TRBV16
CASSRRGLDTGELFF
TGTGCCAGCAGCCGCAGGGGATTGGACACCGGGGAGCTGTTTTTT
>-|TRBJ1-2|-|TRBV7-2
CASSQSRGNYGYTF
TGTGCCAGCAGCCAATCCAGGGGCAACTATGGCTACACCTTC
>-|TRBJ2-7|-|TRBV28
CASSSYAPGVLYEQYF
TGTGCCAGCAGTTCCTACGCACCGGGGGTGCTCTACGAGCAGTACTTC